These 5 T cell receptor beta chains were sequenced from one sample in a study of cytotoxic CD8 clonotypes in ibrutinib-treated CLL. Sequenced by immunoSEQ multiplex PCR; TCRdb stores in-frame clones only, minus some. The table has 150,000 to 200,000 clones, over 60% seen once. The source material was PBMCs, sampled after 24 months of ibrutinib treatment. These receptors originate from a human donor with chronic lymphocytic leukemia.

This clone was counted a single time. The chain links TRBV10-3 to TRBJ2-7; no clear D gene. The V end lost 4 bases, the J end lost 6 bases, and 7 bases lay between the germline ends. CDR1 is ENHRY and CDR2 is SYGVKD in the germline V gene. CDR3 length: 11 amino acids. For the CDR3, the DNA is TGTGCCATCAGTGGGTCTCTCGAGCAGTACTTC. Protein sequence: CAISGSLEQYF.

This clone was detected only a few times. CDR3 sequence (DNA): TGTGCCTGGAAGGGACAGGGGGCGCAGTACGAGCAGTACTTC. Its translation is CAWKGQGAQYEQYF. The gene calls are TRBV30 and TRBJ2-7, with 12 bases aligning to TRBD1. With 4 bases clipped from V and 4 bases from J, the junction kept 5 bases outside the gene matches. This CDR3 is 14 amino acids long. From germline, CDR1 is GTSNPN and CDR2 SVGIG (reference sequence).

The genes are TRBV18 and TRBJ1-2; 7 bases agree with TRBD1. This CDR3 comprises 14 residues. V dropped 4 bases and J dropped 8; count of bases not matched to a gene: 10. CDR1 and CDR2 (germline): KGHSH, LQKENI. CDR3 DNA: TGTGCCAGCTCACAAAGGACAGGTCAGGGAGGCTACACCTTC. Translating gives CASSQRTGQGGYTF.

This clone was recorded a few times. This chain joins TRBV4-2 and TRBJ2-1; 11 nucleotides align to TRBD2. Trimming cost V 2 bases and J 9 bases; bases outside gene matches: 6. CDR1 and CDR2 (germline): LGHNA, YNFKEQ. This CDR3 region has 15 residues. CDR3 protein: CASSQTPGLAVEQFF. Here the CDR3 DNA reads TGTGCCAGCAGCCAAACCCCGGGACTAGCGGTTGAGCAGTTCTTC.

This clone was seen a few times. The CDR3 region is CAISGTGGAAAYNEQFF. The CDR3 DNA reads TGTGCCATCAGCGGGACAGGGGGCGCGGCTGCCTACAATGAGCAGTTCTTC. The J gene is TRBJ2-1, the V gene TRBV10-3; the match to TRBD1 covers 12 bases. The CDR3 has 17 residues. Germline V gene data show CDR1 as ENHRY and CDR2 as SYGVKD. V lost 6 bases and J lost 2; bases outside the gene matches: 8.